Here is one TCR beta chain with its context. Its target is unknown. Per the authors' pipeline: A classifier of distant metastasis in papillary thyroid cancer was built from CDR3 differences (across clinicopathological groups). TCRdb reanalyzed the PCR reads via MiXCR. These V and J calls are TCRdb output, not the study's own analysis. Seen here are about 26,000 clones, roughly 25% observed once, and the top ten hold 5% to 6.5%. The data were taken from a study of metastatic and nonmetastatic thyroid tumors. At the level of the study: Repertoires of blood and of tissue (tumor or nodule) from malignant and benign thyroid patients were compared. Study results and caveats: Malignant thyroid tumors reportedly had TCR beta diversity that was significantly higher than in benign nodules, in blood and tumor.

No treatment of any kind had been given to any patient before thyroid surgery. The CDR3 has 15 amino acids. CDR1 is ENHRY and CDR2 is SYGVKD in the germline V gene. The V end lost 6 bases, the J end lost 3 bases, and 15 bases lay between the germline ends. The chain carries TRBV10-3 and TRBJ2-1, with a weak D call TRBD2 (5 bases). Sequenced material: blood. The source is a female donor with papillary thyroid cancer or a benign thyroid nodule (not recorded which). Some clones in this sample may be carry-over from other donors' samples. CDR3 nucleotides: TGTGCCATCAGCCCGGGAATAGCGAACTACAATGAGCAGTTCTTC. Amino acid sequence: CAISPGIANYNEQFF.